The next 18 T cell receptor beta chains were all read from a single sample in a study of identical twins. TCRdb re-called the 5' RACE reads with MiXCR, one entry per CDR3 protein. The table has approximately 890,000 distinct CDR3 sequences, approximately 13% seen once. This sample also appeared in a second study, on yellow fever vaccine responses in identical twins.

The specimen sequenced was PBMCs. The receptors were gathered from a woman aged 18-30 years in good health.

This clonotype was recorded at least ten times. This chain links TRBV3-1 with TRBJ2-5; 7 bases match TRBD1. Germline assignment: CDR1 LGHDT and CDR2 YNNKEL (reference sequence). Unmatched junction bases numbered 4, after V lost 3 bases and J lost 3 bases. The CDR3 consists of 14 residues. CDR3 DNA: TGTGCCAGCAGCCACTCGACAGGGAAAGAGACCCAGTACTTC. Protein sequence: CASSHSTGKETQYF.

The rearrangement uses TRBV24-1 and TRBJ2-2; a possible D gene is TRBD1 (5 bases). V was shortened by 5 bases and J by 4 bases, with 10 bases between the two germline ends. The CDR3 covers 14 residues. CDR1 is KGHDR and CDR2 is SFDVKD in the germline V gene. CDR3 in DNA: TGTGCCACCAGTGCACAGGAGATCACCGGGGAGCTGTTTTTT. This encodes CATSAQEITGELFF.

Points on this clonotype: A read error may account for a junction end that differs from germline. The V gene is TRBV7-9, the J gene TRBJ2-5; 9 bases are a match to TRBD1. CDR1 SEHNR and CDR2 FQNEAQ come from the germline V gene (reference sequence). This CDR3 is 11 amino acids long. Here the CDR3 reads CASGWGQGPNF. For the CDR3, the DNA is TGTGCCAGCGGTTGGGGACAGGGCCCCAACTTC.

In its sample, this clonotype was seen many times. In DNA, the CDR3 is TGTGCCACCAGCAGAGAACAGACAAGCTATGGCTACACCTTC. Translating gives CATSREQTSYGYTF. The chain links TRBV15 to TRBJ1-2, with no clear D. Trimming took off 0 bases at V and 4 bases at J, with 9 bases between the two ends. The germline CDR1 and CDR2 sequences are LNHNV and YYDKDF (reference sequence). This CDR3 comprises 14 residues.

As DNA, the CDR3 is TGTGCCAGCAGCGTGGGCGGACTCTGGGACAATGAGCAGTTCTTC. Its protein is CASSVGGLWDNEQFF. The chain joins TRBV9 to TRBJ2-1; D possibly corresponds to TRBD2 (5 bases). The CDR3 contains 15 residues. Germline V CDR1 and CDR2: SGDLS, YYNGEE. V was trimmed by 2 bases and J by 5 bases, leaving 14 bases between them.

The chain has TRBV4-1 and TRBJ2-2; no clear D. Germline V gene lookup returns CDR1 MGHRA and CDR2 YSYEKL. There are 14 residues in the CDR3. V was pared by 0 bases and J by 3 bases, with 5 bases between. The CDR3 DNA sequence: TGCGCCAGCAGCCAAGATGAGGACACCGGGGAGCTGTTTTTT. Translation gives CASSQDEDTGELFF.

The rearrangement links TRBV5-1 to TRBJ2-6, with D tentatively TRBD1 (5 bases). The CDR3 is 17 residues long. CDR1 is SGHRS, CDR2 YFSETQ, per germline. V was trimmed by 1 base and J by 0 bases, leaving 11 bases between them. This CDR3 is CASSLQGIISGANVLTF. Written as DNA, the CDR3 is TGCGCCAGCAGCTTGCAGGGCATCATCTCTGGGGCCAACGTCCTGACTTTC.

This clonotype appeared a few times. The genes are TRBV28 and TRBJ2-2; the D gene is possibly TRBD2 (6 bases). The germline CDR1 and CDR2 sequences are MDHEN and SYDVKM. CDR3 size: 16 residues. V was cut by 6 bases and J by 0 bases, with 14 bases left in between. CDR3 sequence: CASSPPPSANTGELFF. DNA for the CDR3: TGTGCCAGCAGCCCCCCCCCTAGCGCGAACACCGGGGAGCTGTTTTTT.

This clonotype was observed a handful of times. The V call is TRBV28, the J call TRBJ2-6; D is ambiguous. The CDR3 loop spans 15 amino acids. Per germline, CDR1 MDHEN and CDR2 SYDVKM. V was trimmed by 3 bases and J by 5 bases, leaving 11 bases between them. Here the CDR3 reads CASSFDASWANVLTF. The CDR3 DNA sequence: TGTGCCAGCAGTTTTGATGCGAGTTGGGCCAACGTCCTGACTTTC.

This clonotype was observed a few times. The genes are TRBV7-2 and TRBJ2-7; 7 positions agree with TRBD1. The V gene's germline CDR1 is SGHTA and CDR2 FQGNSA. Unmatched junction bases numbered 13, after V lost 3 bases and J lost 5 bases. The CDR3 spans 16 residues. CDR3 nucleotide sequence: TGTGCCAGCAGCTTTCAACAAGGGACAGTCGGCCACGAGCAGTACTTC. Its translation is CASSFQQGTVGHEQYF.

This clonotype was seen only a few times. The chain joins TRBV3-1 to TRBJ2-3; D may be TRBD2 (5 bases). CDR1 and CDR2 (germline): LGHDT, YNNKEL (reference sequence). Between the trimmed V and J ends, which lost 6 bases and 0 bases, there was a span of 16 bases. The CDR3 has 16 amino acids. CDR3 sequence reads: CASSATERRSTDTQYF. As DNA, the CDR3 is TGTGCCAGCAGTGCCACGGAGCGGAGGAGCACAGATACGCAGTATTTT.

The sample holds a few counts of this clonotype. The genes are TRBV3-1 and TRBJ2-7; TRBD2 might be the D (6 bases). Trimming took 3 bases from V and 3 from J, leaving 27 bases between them. The CDR3 contains 19 residues. Germline-derived CDR1 and CDR2 are LGHDT and YNNKEL (reference sequence). The CDR3 nucleotides read TGTGCCAGCAGCCATCGGGGGTCGCGCAACGGGACTTATAACTACGAGCAGTACTTC. Protein sequence: CASSHRGSRNGTYNYEQYF.

The chain recombines TRBV7-9 with TRBJ1-5; no firm D call. The CDR3 length is 13 residues. Trimming stripped 2 bases from V and 5 bases from J, with 7 bases between. Germline-derived CDR1 and CDR2 are SEHNR and FQNEAQ (reference sequence). The chain's CDR3 is CASSLSVDQPQHF. CDR3 DNA sequence: TGTGCCAGCAGCTTAAGTGTGGATCAGCCCCAGCATTTT.

The chain couples TRBV12-3 or TRBV12-4 to TRBJ1-3, with TRBD1 matching 8 bases. The CDR3 loop spans 15 amino acids. V shed 3 bases and J 5 bases; nucleotides not matched to a gene: 6. As DNA, the CDR3 is TGTGCCAGCAGTTTGTCGGGACAGGCTCGAAACACCATATATTTT. Protein: CASSLSGQARNTIYF.

The chain is built from TRBV18 and TRBJ1-2; maybe TRBD1 (5 bases). Between the trimmed V and J ends, which lost 6 bases and 4 bases, there was a span of 12 bases. Germline CDR1 KGHSH, CDR2 LQKENI. The CDR3 covers 13 residues. Written as DNA, the CDR3 is TGTGCCAGCTCTCTACAGGAAAGCTATGGCTACACCTTC. This codes for CASSLQESYGYTF.

This chain uses TRBV7-9 with TRBJ1-6; D is unclear. The CDR3 runs 13 residues. V was trimmed by 5 bases and J by 8 bases, leaving 10 bases between them. CDR1 and CDR2 from the germline V gene are SEHNR and FQNEAQ (reference sequence). The DNA of the CDR3 is TGTGCCAGCAGCCCCACGAGGGATTCACCCCTCCACTTT. Translation gives CASSPTRDSPLHF.

V gene TRBV27 combines with J gene TRBJ2-7; 8 nucleotides align to TRBD2. Germline lookup yields CDR1 MNHEY and CDR2 SMNVEV (reference sequence). V gave up 5 bases and J gave up 2 bases; unmatched junction bases: 5. The CDR3 loop spans 14 amino acids. The CDR3 loop is CASSTSLAAYEQYF. The CDR3 DNA reads as TGTGCCAGCAGTACGTCACTAGCGGCCTACGAGCAGTACTTC.

Only a few counts were recorded for this clonotype. V gene TRBV7-9 combines with J gene TRBJ1-4; D gene unclear. Trimming stripped 5 bases from V and 0 bases from J, with 10 bases between. This CDR3 has 15 residues. Germline CDR1 is SEHNR and CDR2 is FQNEAQ (reference sequence). Written as DNA, the CDR3 is TGTGCCAGCAGCATGGACTTTACAACTAATGAAAAACTGTTTTTT. Translation: CASSMDFTTNEKLFF.